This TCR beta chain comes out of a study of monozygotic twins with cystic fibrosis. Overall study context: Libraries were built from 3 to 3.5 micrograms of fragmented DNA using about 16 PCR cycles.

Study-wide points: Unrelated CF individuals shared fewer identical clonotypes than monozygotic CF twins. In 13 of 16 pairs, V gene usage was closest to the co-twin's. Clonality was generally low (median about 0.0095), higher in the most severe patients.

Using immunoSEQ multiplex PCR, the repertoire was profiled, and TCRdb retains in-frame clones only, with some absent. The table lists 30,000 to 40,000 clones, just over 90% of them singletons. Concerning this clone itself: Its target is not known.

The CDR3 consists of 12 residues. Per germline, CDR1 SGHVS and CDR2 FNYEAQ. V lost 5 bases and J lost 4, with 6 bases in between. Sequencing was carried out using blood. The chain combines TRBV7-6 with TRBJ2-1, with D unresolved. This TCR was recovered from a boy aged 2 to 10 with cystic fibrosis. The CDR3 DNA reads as TGTGCCAGCAGCCCCCAATACAATGAGCAGTTCTTC. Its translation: CASSPQYNEQFF. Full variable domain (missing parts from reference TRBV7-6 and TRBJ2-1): GAGVSQSPRYKVTKRGQDVALRCDPISGHVSLYWYRQALGQGPEFLTYFNYEAQQDKSGLPNDRFSAERPEGSISTLTIQRTEQRDSAMYRCASSPQYNEQFFGPGTRLTVL.